This T cell receptor beta chain was recorded in a study of CD8 T cells in Susac syndrome (dated by TCRdb to about 2019). Regarding the complete study: Among the Susac syndrome patients who were sequenced, clinically active disease was present in more than 5 and clinical remission was observed in roughly eight. At blood withdrawal, Susac syndrome patients were either therapy-naive, taking corticosteroids (in some cases with IVIg as well), or taking IVIg alone. The study used repertoire sequencing to test whether antigen drove CD8+ T cell activation and differentiation in Susac syndrome.

Peripheral blood CD8+ and CD4+ T cells from healthy donors, Susac syndrome patients and multiple sclerosis patients were profiled by high-throughput TCR beta sequencing. The Susac syndrome patients fulfilled recently defined diagnostic criteria for either definite or probable disease. Bulk CD8+ and CD4+ T cells were purified magnetically by negative isolation, whereas CD8+ TEMRA cells were enriched by FACS. Blood was drawn into EDTA tubes, processed within 24 hours, and PBMCs were isolated by density gradient centrifugation. PBMCs intended for TCR sequencing were cryopreserved in liquid nitrogen and were subsequently thawed in a 37 degrees C water bath. The sorted or isolated CD4+, CD8+ and CD8+ TEMRA cells reached a purity of at least 90%. RNA was extracted using the RNeasy kit, and roughly 0.5 to 1 microgram was reverse transcribed with random hexamers. The immunoSEQ multiplex PCR assay, which covers 54 Vbeta and 13 Jbeta segments, was used to amplify TCR beta CDR3 regions. Bias from PCR amplification was corrected by using a synthetic template baseline for primer optimization and for computational correction. Under the source paper's analysis protocol: Reads were annotated to V, D and J genes according to IMGT and were analyzed with immunoSEQ Analyzer, with only productive sequences retained. To calculate clonality, Shannon entropy was normalized by log2 of the number of productive unique sequences and then subtracted from one. For each patient and control, public and private clones were evaluated among the 100 most prevalent clones. Clones were defined as Susac-specific when absent from the healthy and MS cohorts, from approximately 1,100 published viral clones and from other ImmuneACCESS disease sequences. TCRdb handled the public reads itself, with Q25 trimming in fastp and clone calling in MiXCR, and kept productive beta chains. Each entry is one CDR3 protein sequence, shown with its most common DNA and genes. Clone size and V and J calls follow TCRdb, not the original study. The sample data list roughly 150,000 distinct CDR3 sequences, and 85% to 95% of these were observed just once. Approximately 0.15% of the sample belongs to the ten largest clones.

V ends up 3 bases short and J 2 bases short, with an unmatched junction base count of 4. The cysteine opens and the phenylalanine closes a CDR3 of 14 amino acids. The only DNA kept is the CDR3, 42 bases in frame from the first base. Looking up the germline V gene yields CDR1 KGHSH and CDR2 LQKENI. Comment on this clonotype: What this receptor recognizes is not known. Base quality data are lacking; no much larger clone is found one base away.

What the authors observed across the whole study: In patients with Susac syndrome, the CD4+ T cell repertoire showed no detectable clonal expansion. The study acknowledged that relatively few individuals were included in the TCR sequencing and HLA analysis.

Sequencing was done on a sample of CD4+ T cells from PBMCs. The receptor comes from a human donor with Susac syndrome. The chain employs TRBV18 and TRBJ2-7; 7 bases in the junction line up with TRBD1. The nucleotide sequence reads as follows: TGTGCCAGCTCACCCCTTGGGACAGCCTACGAGCAGTACTTC. It codes for CASSPLGTAYEQYF.